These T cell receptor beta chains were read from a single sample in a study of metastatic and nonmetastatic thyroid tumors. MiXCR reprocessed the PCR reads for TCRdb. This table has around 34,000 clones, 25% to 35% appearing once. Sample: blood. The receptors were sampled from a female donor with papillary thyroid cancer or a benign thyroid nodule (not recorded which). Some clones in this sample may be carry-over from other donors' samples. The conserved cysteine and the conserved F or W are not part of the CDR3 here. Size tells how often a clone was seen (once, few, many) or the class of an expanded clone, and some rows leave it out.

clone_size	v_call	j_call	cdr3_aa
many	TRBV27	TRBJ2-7	ASSLMKAGEQY
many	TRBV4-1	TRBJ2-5	ASSQASGGAETQY
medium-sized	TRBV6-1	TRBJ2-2	ASVVVGGRSGGELF
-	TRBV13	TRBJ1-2	ASSLSGNGYT
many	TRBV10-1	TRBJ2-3	ASSLSGTGGTDTQY
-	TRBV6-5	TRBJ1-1	ASRYMGQGGTEAF
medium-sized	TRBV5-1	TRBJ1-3	ASSLEGVEGNTIY
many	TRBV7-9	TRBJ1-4	ASSLGTVQKLF
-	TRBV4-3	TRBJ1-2	ASSLSGDGYT
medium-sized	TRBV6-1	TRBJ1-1	ASSEGAAEAF
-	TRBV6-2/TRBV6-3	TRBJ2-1	ASGYVNEQF
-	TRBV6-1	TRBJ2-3	ASSRGRDTQF
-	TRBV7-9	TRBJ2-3	ASSLEGWADTQY
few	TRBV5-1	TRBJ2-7	ASSVGPRGTSLDEQY
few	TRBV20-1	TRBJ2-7	SAPTVFGVPY
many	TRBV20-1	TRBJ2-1	SARPSGDPYNEQF
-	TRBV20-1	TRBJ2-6	SARSDSGANVLT
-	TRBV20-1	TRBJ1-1	SANPPYGGKNTEAF
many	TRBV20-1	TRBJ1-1	SARDGGGATEAF
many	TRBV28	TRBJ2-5	ASSGDSRGRTQY
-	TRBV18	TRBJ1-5	ASSLLRDRDGPQH
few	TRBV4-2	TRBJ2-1	ASSGGRGRGEEQF